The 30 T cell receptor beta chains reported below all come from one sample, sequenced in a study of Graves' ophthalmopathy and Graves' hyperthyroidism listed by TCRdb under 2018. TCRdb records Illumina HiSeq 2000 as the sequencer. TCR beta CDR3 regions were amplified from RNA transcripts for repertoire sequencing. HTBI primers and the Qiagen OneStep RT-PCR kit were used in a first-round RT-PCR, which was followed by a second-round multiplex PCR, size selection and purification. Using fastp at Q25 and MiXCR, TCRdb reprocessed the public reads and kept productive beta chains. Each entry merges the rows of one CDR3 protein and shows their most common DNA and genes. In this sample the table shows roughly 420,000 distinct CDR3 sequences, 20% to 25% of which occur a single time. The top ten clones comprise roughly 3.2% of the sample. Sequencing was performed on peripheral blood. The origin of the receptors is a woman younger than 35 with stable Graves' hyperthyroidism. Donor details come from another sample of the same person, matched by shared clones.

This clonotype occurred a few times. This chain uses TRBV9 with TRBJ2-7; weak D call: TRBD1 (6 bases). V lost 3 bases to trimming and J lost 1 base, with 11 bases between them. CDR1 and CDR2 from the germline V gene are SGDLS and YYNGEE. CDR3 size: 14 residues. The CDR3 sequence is CASSDNRDSYEQYF. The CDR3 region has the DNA TGTGCCAGCAGCGACAACAGGGATTCCTACGAGCAGTACTTC.

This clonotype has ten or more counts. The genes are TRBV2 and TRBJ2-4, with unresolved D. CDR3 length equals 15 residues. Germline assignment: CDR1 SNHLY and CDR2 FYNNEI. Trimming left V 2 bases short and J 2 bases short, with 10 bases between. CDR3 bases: TGTGCCAGCAGTGAAAAACCCCAAACCAAAAACATTCAGTACTTC. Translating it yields CASSEKPQTKNIQYF. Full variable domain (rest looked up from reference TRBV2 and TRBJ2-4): EPEVTQTPSHQVTQMGQEVILRCVPISNHLYFYWYRQILGQKVEFLVSFYNNEISEKSEIFDDQFSVERPDGSNFTLKIRSTKLEDSAMYFCASSEKPQTKNIQYFGAGTRLSVL.

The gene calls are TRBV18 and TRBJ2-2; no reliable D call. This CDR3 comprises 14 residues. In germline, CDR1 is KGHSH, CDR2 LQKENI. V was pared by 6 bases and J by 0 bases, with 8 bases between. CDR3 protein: CASSPAANTGELFF. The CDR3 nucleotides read TGTGCCAGCTCTCCCGCCGCGAACACCGGGGAGCTGTTTTTT.

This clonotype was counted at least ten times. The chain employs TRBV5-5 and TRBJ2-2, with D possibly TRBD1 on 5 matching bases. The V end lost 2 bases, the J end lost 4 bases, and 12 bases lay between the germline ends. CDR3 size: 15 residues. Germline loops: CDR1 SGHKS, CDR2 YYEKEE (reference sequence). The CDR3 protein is CASSFGGRGTGELFF. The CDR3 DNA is TGTGCCAGCAGCTTCGGTGGTAGGGGCACCGGGGAGCTGTTTTTT.

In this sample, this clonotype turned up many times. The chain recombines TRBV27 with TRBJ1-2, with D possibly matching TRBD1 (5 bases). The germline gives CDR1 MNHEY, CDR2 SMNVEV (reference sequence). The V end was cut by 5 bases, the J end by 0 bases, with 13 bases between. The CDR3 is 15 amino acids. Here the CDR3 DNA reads TGTGCCAGCAGTCCGAGACAGCCTTCTAACTATGGCTACACCTTC. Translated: CASSPRQPSNYGYTF.

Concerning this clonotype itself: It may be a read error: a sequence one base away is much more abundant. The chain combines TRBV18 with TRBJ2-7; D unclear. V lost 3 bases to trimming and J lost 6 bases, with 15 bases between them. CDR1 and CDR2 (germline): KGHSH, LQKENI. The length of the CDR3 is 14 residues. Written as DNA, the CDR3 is TGTGCCAGCTCACCCTTCCAGGATCGAGGCGAGCAGTACGTC. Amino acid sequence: CASSPFQDRGEQYV.

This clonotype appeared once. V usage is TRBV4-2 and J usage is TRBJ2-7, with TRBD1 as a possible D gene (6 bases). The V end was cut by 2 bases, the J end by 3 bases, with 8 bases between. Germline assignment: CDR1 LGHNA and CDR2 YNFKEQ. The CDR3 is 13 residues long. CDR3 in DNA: TGTGCCAGCAGCCAACAGGGGAGCTACGAGCAGTACTTC. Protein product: CASSQQGSYEQYF.

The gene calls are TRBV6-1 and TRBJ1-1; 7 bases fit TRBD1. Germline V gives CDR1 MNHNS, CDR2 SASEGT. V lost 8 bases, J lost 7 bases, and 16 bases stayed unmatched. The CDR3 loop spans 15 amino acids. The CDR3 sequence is CASQMINQGVGEAFF. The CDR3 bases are TGTGCCAGCCAGATGATCAATCAGGGGGTGGGTGAAGCTTTCTTT.

CDR3 amino acids: CASGKDLSNYGYTF. The CDR3 DNA reads TGTGCCAGCGGGAAAGATCTCTCTAACTATGGCTACACCTTC. The chain couples TRBV6-1 to TRBJ1-2, with D uncertain. V lost 8 bases to trimming and J lost 0 bases, with 13 bases between them. Germline CDR1 reads MNHNS; CDR2 reads SASEGT. CDR3 size: 14 residues.

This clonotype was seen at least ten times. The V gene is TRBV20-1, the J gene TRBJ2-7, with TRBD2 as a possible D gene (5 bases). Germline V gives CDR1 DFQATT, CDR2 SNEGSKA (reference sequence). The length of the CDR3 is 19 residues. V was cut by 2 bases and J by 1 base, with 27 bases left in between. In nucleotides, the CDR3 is TGCAGTGCTAGACGCGCCGGGATTACGACTCTCCAACGGTCCTACGAGCAGTACTTC. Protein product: CSARRAGITTLQRSYEQYF.

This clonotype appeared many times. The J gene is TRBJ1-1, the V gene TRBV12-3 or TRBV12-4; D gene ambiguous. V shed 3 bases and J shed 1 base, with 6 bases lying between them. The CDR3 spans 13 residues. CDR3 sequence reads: CASSLNKNTEAFF. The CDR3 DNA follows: TGTGCCAGCAGTTTGAACAAGAACACTGAAGCTTTCTTT.

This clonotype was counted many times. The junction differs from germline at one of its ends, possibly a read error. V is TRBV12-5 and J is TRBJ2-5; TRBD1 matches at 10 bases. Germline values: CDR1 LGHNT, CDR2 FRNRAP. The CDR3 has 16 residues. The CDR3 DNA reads TGTGCTAGTGGTTTGGGGACAGGGGGGTCCCAAAAGACCCAGTACTTC. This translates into CASGLGTGGSQKTQYF.

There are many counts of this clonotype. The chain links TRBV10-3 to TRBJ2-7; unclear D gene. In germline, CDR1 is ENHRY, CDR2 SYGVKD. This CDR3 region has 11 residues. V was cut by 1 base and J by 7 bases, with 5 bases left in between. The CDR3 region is CAISELGEQYF. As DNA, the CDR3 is TGTGCCATCAGTGAGTTGGGTGAGCAGTACTTC.

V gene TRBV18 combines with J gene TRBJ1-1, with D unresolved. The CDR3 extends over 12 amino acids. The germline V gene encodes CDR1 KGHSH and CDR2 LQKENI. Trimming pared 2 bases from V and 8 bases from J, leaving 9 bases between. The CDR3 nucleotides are TGTGCCAGCTCACCAGGGCAGGCCGAAGCTTTCTTT. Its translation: CASSPGQAEAFF. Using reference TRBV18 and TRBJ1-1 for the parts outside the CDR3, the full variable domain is NAGVMQNPRHLVRRRGQEARLRCSPMKGHSHVYWYRQLPEEGLKFMVYLQKENIIDESGMPKERFSAEFPKEGPSILRIQQVVRGDSAAYFCASSPGQAEAFFGQGTRLTVV.

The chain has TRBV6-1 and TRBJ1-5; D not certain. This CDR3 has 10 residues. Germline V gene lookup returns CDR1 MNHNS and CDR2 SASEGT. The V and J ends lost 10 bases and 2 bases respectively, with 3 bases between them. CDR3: CATGNQPQHF. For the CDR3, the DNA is TGTGCCACAGGCAATCAGCCCCAGCATTTT.

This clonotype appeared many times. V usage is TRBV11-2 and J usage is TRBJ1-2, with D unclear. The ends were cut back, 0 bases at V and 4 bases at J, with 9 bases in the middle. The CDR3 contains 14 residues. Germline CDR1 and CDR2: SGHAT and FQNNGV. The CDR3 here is CASSLDQAAYGYTF. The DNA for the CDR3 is TGTGCCAGCAGCTTAGATCAGGCTGCCTATGGCTACACCTTC. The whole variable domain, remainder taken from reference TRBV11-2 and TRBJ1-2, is EAGVAQSPRYKIIEKRQSVAFWCNPISGHATLYWYQQILGQGPKLLIQFQNNGVVDDSQLPKDRFSAERLKGVDSTLKIQPAKLEDSAVYLCASSLDQAAYGYTFGSGTRLTVV.

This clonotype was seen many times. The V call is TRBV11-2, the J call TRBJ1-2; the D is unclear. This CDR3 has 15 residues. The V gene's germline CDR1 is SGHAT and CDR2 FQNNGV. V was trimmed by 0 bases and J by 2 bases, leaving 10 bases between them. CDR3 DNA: TGTGCCAGCAGCTTAGAGGGGTGGCCAAACTATGGCTACACCTTC. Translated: CASSLEGWPNYGYTF.

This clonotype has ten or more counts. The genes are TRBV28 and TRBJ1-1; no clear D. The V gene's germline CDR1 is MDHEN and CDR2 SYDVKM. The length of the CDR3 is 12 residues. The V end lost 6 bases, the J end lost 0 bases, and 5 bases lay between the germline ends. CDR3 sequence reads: CASREMNTEAFF. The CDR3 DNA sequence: TGTGCCAGCAGGGAAATGAACACTGAAGCTTTCTTT.

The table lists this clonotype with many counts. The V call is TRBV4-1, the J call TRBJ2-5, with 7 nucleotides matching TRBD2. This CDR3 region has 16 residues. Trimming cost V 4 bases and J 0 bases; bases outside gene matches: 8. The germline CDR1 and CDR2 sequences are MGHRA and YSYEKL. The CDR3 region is CASSPEAGTYQETQYF. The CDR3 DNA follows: TGCGCCAGCAGCCCCGAAGCGGGGACGTACCAAGAGACCCAGTACTTC.

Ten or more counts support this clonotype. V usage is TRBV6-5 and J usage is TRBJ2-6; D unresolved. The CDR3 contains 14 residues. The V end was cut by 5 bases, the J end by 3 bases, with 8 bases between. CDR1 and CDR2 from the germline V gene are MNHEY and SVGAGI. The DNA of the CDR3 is TGTGCCAGCAGTCCTACCGTTGGGGCCAACGTCCTGACTTTC. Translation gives CASSPTVGANVLTF.

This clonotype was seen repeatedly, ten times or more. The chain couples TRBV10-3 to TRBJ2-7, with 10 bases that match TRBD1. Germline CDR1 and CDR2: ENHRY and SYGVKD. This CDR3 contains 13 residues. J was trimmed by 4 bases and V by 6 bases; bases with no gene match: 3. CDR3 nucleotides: TGTGCCATCAGCAGACAGGGGGCTTACGAGCAGTACTTC. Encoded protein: CAISRQGAYEQYF.

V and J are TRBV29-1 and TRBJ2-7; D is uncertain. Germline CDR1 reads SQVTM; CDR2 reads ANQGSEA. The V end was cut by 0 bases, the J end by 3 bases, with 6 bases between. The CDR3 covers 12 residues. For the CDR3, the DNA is TGCAGCGTTGAAGATCCCAGCTACGAGCAGTACTTC. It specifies CSVEDPSYEQYF.

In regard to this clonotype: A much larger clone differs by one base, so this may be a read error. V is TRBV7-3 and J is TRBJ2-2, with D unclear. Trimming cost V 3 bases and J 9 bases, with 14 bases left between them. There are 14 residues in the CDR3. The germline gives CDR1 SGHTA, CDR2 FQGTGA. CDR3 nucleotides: TGTGCCAGCAGCTTGTCCTGGGCTGCCTGGGAGCTGTTTTTT. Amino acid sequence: CASSLSWAAWELFF.

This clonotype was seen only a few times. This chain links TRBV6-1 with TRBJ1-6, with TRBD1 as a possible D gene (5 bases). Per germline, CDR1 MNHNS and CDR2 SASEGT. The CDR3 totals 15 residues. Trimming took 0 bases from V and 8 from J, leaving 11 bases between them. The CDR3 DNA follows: TGTGCCAGCAGTGAAGCGCTGGGGGTGCATTCACCCCTCCACTTT. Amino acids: CASSEALGVHSPLHF.

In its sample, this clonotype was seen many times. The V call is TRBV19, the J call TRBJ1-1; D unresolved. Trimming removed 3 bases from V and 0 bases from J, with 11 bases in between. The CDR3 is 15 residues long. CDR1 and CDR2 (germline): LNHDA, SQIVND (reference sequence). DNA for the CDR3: TGTGCCAGTAGTATTTTCCCCAGGTTGAACACTGAAGCTTTCTTT. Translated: CASSIFPRLNTEAFF. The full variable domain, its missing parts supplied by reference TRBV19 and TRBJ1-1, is DGGITQSPKYLFRKEGQNVTLSCEQNLNHDAMYWYRQDPGQGLRLIYYSQIVNDFQKGDIAEGYSVSREKKESFPLTVTSAQKNPTAFYLCASSIFPRLNTEAFFGQGTRLTVV.

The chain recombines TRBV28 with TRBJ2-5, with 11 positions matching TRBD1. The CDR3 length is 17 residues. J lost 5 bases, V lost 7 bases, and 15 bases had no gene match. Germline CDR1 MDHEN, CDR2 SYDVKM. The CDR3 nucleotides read TGTGCCAGCACCCCGGACAGGGGGCTTTACGGTGGGGAGACCCAGTACTTC. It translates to CASTPDRGLYGGETQYF.

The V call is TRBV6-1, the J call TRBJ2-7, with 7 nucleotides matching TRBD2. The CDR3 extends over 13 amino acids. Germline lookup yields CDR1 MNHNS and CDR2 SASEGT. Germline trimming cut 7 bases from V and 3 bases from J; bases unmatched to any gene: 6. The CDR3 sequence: CASIWGGGYEQYF. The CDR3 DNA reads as TGTGCCAGCATCTGGGGCGGGGGCTACGAGCAGTACTTC.

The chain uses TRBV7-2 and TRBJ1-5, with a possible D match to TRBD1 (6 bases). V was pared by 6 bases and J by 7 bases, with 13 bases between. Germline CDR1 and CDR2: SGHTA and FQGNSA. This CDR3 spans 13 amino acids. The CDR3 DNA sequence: TGTGCCAGCAGTTCAGGGGTTGGGCAGCCCCAGCATTTT. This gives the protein CASSSGVGQPQHF. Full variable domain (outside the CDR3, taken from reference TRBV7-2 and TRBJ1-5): GAGVSQSPSNKVTEKGKDVELRCDPISGHTALYWYRQSLGQGLEFLIYFQGNSAPDKSGLPSDRFSAERTGGSVSTLTIQRTQQEDSAVYLCASSSGVGQPQHFGDGTRLSIL.

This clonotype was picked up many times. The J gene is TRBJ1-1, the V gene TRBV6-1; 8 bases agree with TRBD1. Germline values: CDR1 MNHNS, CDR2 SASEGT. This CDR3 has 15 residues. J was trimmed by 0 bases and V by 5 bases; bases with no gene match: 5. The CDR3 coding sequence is TGTGCCAGCAGTAAAAGGACAGGGTTGAACACTGAAGCTTTCTTT. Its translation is CASSKRTGLNTEAFF.

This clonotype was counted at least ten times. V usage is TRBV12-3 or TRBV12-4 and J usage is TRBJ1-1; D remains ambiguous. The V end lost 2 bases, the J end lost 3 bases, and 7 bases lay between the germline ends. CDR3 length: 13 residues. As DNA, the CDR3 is TGTGCCAGCAGTTTATTTGGGGACACTGAAGCTTTCTTT. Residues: CASSLFGDTEAFF.